The T cell receptor (beta chain) described here comes from a study of cytomegalovirus exposure and HLA in healthy donors. Germline V gene data show CDR1 as LNHDA and CDR2 as SQIVND (reference sequence). The CDR3 is 14 residues long. After removal of 6 bases from V and 6 bases from J, the junction contained 7 bases not matched to a gene. Researchers ran the PCR with 60 Vbeta and 13 Jbeta primers. TCRdb's copy holds only in-frame clones and misses some; the assay was immunoSEQ multiplex PCR. The sample holds over 150,000 clones; roughly four fifths are singletons and the top ten take about 1.3%. The source is a man between 18 and 35 years old in good health and CMV-seronegative. This chain links TRBV19 with TRBJ1-5, with 8 bases matching TRBD1. What was sequenced was PBMCs. The CDR3 nucleotides are TGTGCCAGTAGCACCGGACAGGGTGGTCAGCCCCAGCATTTT. This codes for CASSTGQGGQPQHF.